The rows below give T cell receptor beta chains drawn from one sample of a study of CD8+CD57+ T cells in acquired aplastic anemia. TCRdb used MiXCR to reprocess the reads, holding one entry per CDR3 protein. Of 40,000 or so distinct CDR3 sequences listed, more than 75% are singletons. The source material was sorted CD4+, CD8+, or CD8+CD57+ T cells (not recorded which) from PBMCs. These receptors came from a human donor in good health, serving as a control. Both conserved end residues are part of each CDR3. A D gene is named only where the DNA matches it firmly. Clone size, where shown, is once, few, many, or a class for clones that have expanded.

V: TRBV12-5; size: NA; J: TRBJ2-5; D: TRBD2; DNA: TGTGCTAGTGGTCCCGGGACTAGCGGGCAAGAGACCCAGTACTTC; CDR3: CASGPGTSGQETQYF
V: TRBV2; size: NA; J: TRBJ2-3; D: TRBD2; DNA: TGTGCCAGCATCGTAGCGGGGGAGGGCTATACGCAGTATTTT; CDR3: CASIVAGEGYTQYF
V: TRBV11-2; size: NA; J: TRBJ1-2; D: NA; DNA: TGTGCCAGCAGCCTTCGACAGCTTTATGGCTACACCTTC; CDR3: CASSLRQLYGYTF
V: TRBV19; size: NA; J: TRBJ1-5; D: NA; DNA: TGTGCCAGTGGACAGACAAATAGCAATCAGCCCCAGCATTTT; CDR3: CASGQTNSNQPQHF
V: TRBV5-8; size: few; J: TRBJ2-7; D: NA; DNA: TGTGCCAGCAGCTTGGGCGGCGCCACCTACGAGCAGTACTTC; CDR3: CASSLGGATYEQYF
V: TRBV15; size: few; J: TRBJ2-5; D: TRBD1; DNA: TGTGCCACCAGCACAACGACAGGGACAGAGACCCAGTACTTC; CDR3: CATSTTTGTETQYF
V: TRBV15; size: NA; J: TRBJ2-1; D: NA; DNA: TGTGCCACCAGCAGAGATCGGGGTAGCGGAGGCGAGCAGTTCTTC; CDR3: CATSRDRGSGGEQFF
V: TRBV10-3; size: NA; J: TRBJ1-5; D: NA; DNA: TGTGCCATCAGCGTTCAGAGCAATCAGCCCCAGCATTTT; CDR3: CAISVQSNQPQHF
V: TRBV2; size: NA; J: TRBJ2-1; D: NA; DNA: TGTGCCAGCAGATCCGGGGCAGTGAAGGAGCAGTTCTTC; CDR3: CASRSGAVKEQFF
V: TRBV10-3; size: NA; J: TRBJ2-1; D: TRBD2; DNA: TGTGCCATCAGTGAGTCTAGCGGGGGCCCCTACAATGAGCAGTTCTTC; CDR3: CAISESSGGPYNEQFF
V: TRBV15; size: few; J: TRBJ1-5; D: TRBD1; DNA: TGTGCCACCAGCAGGTGGACAGGGAGCATTAGCAATCAGCCCCAGCATTTT; CDR3: CATSRWTGSISNQPQHF
V: TRBV20-1; size: NA; J: TRBJ1-2; D: TRBD1; DNA: TGCAGTGCTGCTAAGGGACAGGGGTATGGCTACACCTTC; CDR3: CSAAKGQGYGYTF
V: TRBV6-1; size: NA; J: TRBJ2-7; D: TRBD2; DNA: TGTGCCAGCACCGAACGAGGGGACTACTACGAGCAGTACTTC; CDR3: CASTERGDYYEQYF
V: TRBV12-3/TRBV12-4; size: NA; J: TRBJ2-7; D: TRBD2; DNA: TGTGCCAGCAGTCTGGGGGAGCGGGGGGTAAGCGAGCAGTACTTC; CDR3: CASSLGERGVSEQYF
V: TRBV24-1; size: NA; J: TRBJ2-3; D: NA; DNA: TGTGCCACCAGTGGGCTAGCCGGCACAGATACGCAGTATTTT; CDR3: CATSGLAGTDTQYF